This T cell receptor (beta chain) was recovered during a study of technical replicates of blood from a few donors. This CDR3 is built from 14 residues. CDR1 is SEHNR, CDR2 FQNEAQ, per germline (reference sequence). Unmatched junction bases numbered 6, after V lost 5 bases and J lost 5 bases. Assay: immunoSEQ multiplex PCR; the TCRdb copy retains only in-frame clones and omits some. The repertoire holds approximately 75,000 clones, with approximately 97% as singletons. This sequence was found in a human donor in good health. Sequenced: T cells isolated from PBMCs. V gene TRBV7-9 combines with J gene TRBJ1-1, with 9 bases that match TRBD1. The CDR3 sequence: CASSPGTGQTEAFF. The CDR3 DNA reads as TGTGCCAGCAGCCCCGGGACAGGGCAAACTGAAGCTTTCTTT.